This is a list of T cell receptor beta chains from one sample in a study of neoadjuvant nivolumab and ipilimumab in lung cancer. Some clones are missing from TCRdb's copy, which holds only in-frame ones; the method was immunoSEQ multiplex PCR. The table records about 4,500 clones, over 70% of them present only once. This specimen was tumor tissue, taken after neoadjuvant nivolumab, alone or with ipilimumab, at or shortly before surgery. The receptors here all came from an adult with non-small cell lung cancer. Both conserved end residues are part of each CDR3. Fields, in order: J gene, clone size, V gene, CDR3 length, D gene, CDR3 DNA, CDR3 protein. A D gene is named only where the DNA matches it firmly. Some rows mark clone size as missing; the rest say once, few, many or name a class of expanded clone.

>TRBJ2-1|NA|TRBV4-3|18|TRBD2
TGCGCCAGCAGCCAAGTCCGGACTAGCAGAACCTCCTACAATGAGCAGTTCTTC
CASSQVRTSRTSYNEQFF
>TRBJ1-2|NA|TRBV5-6|12|NA
TGTGCCAGCAGCTCAGGGGACTATGGCTACACCTTC
CASSSGDYGYTF
>TRBJ2-3|NA|TRBV7-2|16|TRBD2
TGTGCCAGCAGCTTAGGCGGGACTACGGAAGGGGATACGCAGTATTTT
CASSLGGTTEGDTQYF
>TRBJ2-5|NA|TRBV5-6|15|TRBD2
TGTGCCAGCAGCCGAGGGCTAGCGGGAGGTGAGACCCAGTACTTC
CASSRGLAGGETQYF
>TRBJ1-1|few|TRBV20-1|11|NA
TGCAGTGCTAGAAGGAACACTGAAGCTTTCTTT
CSARRNTEAFF
>TRBJ1-2|NA|TRBV19|14|NA
TGTGCCAGTAGTTACGGGGGACCTAACTATGGCTACACCTTC
CASSYGGPNYGYTF
>TRBJ1-5|NA|TRBV6-5|15|NA
TGTGCCAGTCCCTTACGAGATACTTTCAATCAGCCCCAGCATTTT
CASPLRDTFNQPQHF
>TRBJ1-4|NA|TRBV15|15|NA
TGTGCCACCAGCAGAGGGGGGTCGGCTAATGAAAAACTGTTTTTT
CATSRGGSANEKLFF
>TRBJ2-5|NA|TRBV6-6|13|NA
TGTGCCAGCAGTATGGGGTTTTGGGAGACCCAGTACTTC
CASSMGFWETQYF
>TRBJ2-3|NA|TRBV7-9|17|TRBD2
TGTGCCAGCAGCTCCCGGGCGGGGGGAACTAGCACAGATACGCAGTATTTT
CASSSRAGGTSTDTQYF
>TRBJ2-3|NA|TRBV19|15|NA
TGTGCCAGTAGAACGAGCCGTCTGAACACAGATACGCAGTATTTT
CASRTSRLNTDTQYF
>TRBJ1-6|NA|TRBV6-6|14|NA
TGTGCCAGTTTTACCTCTACGGGGAATTCACCCCTCCACTTT
CASFTSTGNSPLHF
>TRBJ2-3|NA|TRBV11-2|16|TRBD1
TGTGCCAGCAGCTCGTTGGAGTCAGGGGGCGCAGATACGCAGTATTTT
CASSSLESGGADTQYF
>TRBJ1-5|NA|TRBV5-4|14|NA
TGTGCCAGCAGCGCACAGGGTGTGAATCAGCCCCAGCATTTT
CASSAQGVNQPQHF
>TRBJ1-6|NA|TRBV28|12|NA
TGTGCCAGCAGATTAGGGTATTCACCCCTCCACTTT
CASRLGYSPLHF
>TRBJ2-3|NA|TRBV7-2|15|TRBD1
TGTGCCAGCAGCATTACAGGGGATGGGACAGATACGCAGTATTTT
CASSITGDGTDTQYF
>TRBJ1-5|NA|TRBV27|14|NA
TGTGCCTCCGGGAAGGTGGGGGGGGATCCGCACCAGCATTTT
CASGKVGGDPHQHF
>TRBJ1-2|NA|TRBV6-6|14|TRBD1
TGTGCCAGCAGTTATCAACAGGGGATTTATGGCTACACCTTC
CASSYQQGIYGYTF
>TRBJ2-4|NA|TRBV4-3|17|TRBD1
TGCGCCAGCAGCCAAGCCCTACAGGGGACCGGCAAAAACATTCAGTACTTC
CASSQALQGTGKNIQYF
>TRBJ1-4|NA|TRBV15|15|NA
TGTGCCACCTATGAGATGGGGGCAACTAATGAAAAACTGTTTTTT
CATYEMGATNEKLFF
>TRBJ2-3|few|TRBV6-1|15|TRBD1
TGTGCCAGCAGTGATAGGACAGGGGTTGGAGATACGCAGTATTTT
CASSDRTGVGDTQYF
>TRBJ1-4|few|TRBV5-1|17|NA
TGCGCCAGCAGCTTGGGTCCTCCCAGAAGCTTAAATGAAAAACTGTTTTTT
CASSLGPPRSLNEKLFF
>TRBJ1-6|NA|TRBV4-3|16|NA
NA
CASSQDRHFGNSPLHF
>TRBJ2-2|few|TRBV5-4|14|NA
TGTGCCAGCAGCGTGACAGGGAGGGACGGGGAGCTGTTTTTT
CASSVTGRDGELFF
>TRBJ1-4|NA|TRBV27|14|NA
TGTGCCAGCAGGCCAGGGACTTTCGGTGAAAAACTGTTTTTT
CASRPGTFGEKLFF
>TRBJ1-1|NA|TRBV4-1|16|TRBD1
TGCGCCAGCAGCCCTATGACAGGGGCGTTGAACACTGAAGCTTTCTTT
CASSPMTGALNTEAFF
>TRBJ2-1|NA|TRBV14|19|TRBD1
TGTGCCAGCAGCCAAGATTTATATAGGGACAGGGGGGGATACAATGAGCAGTTCTTC
CASSQDLYRDRGGYNEQFF
>TRBJ1-4|NA|TRBV10-2|13|NA
TGCGCCAGCAGGACGGTTTATAATGAAAAACTGTTTTTT
CASRTVYNEKLFF
>TRBJ1-1|NA|TRBV4-3|15|TRBD1
TGCGCCAGCAGCCAAACCCACAGGGGAGATACTGAAGCTTTCTTT
CASSQTHRGDTEAFF
>TRBJ1-1|NA|TRBV2|17|TRBD1
TGTGCCAGCAGTATACCTCGACAGGGAGGCGAGAACACTGAAGCTTTCTTT
CASSIPRQGGENTEAFF
>TRBJ1-6|few|TRBV5-6|13|NA
TGTGCCAGCAGCCTGCTTCAGGATTCACCCCTCCACTTT
CASSLLQDSPLHF
>TRBJ1-1|NA|TRBV10-3|15|TRBD1
TGTGCCATCACGAGCGACAGGGGAATGAACACTGAAGCTTTCTTT
CAITSDRGMNTEAFF
>TRBJ1-2|once|TRBV28|15|NA
TGTGCCAGCAGTTCACTCACGAGCAGGACTGGAGGCTACACCTTC
CASSSLTSRTGGYTF
>TRBJ1-1|NA|TRBV28|14|NA
TGTGCCAGCAGTGAACAACCAAGGTGGACTGAAGCTTTCTTT
CASSEQPRWTEAFF
>TRBJ2-5|NA|TRBV15|12|NA
TGTGCCACCAGCAGAGATTCTGGGACCCAGTACTTC
CATSRDSGTQYF
>TRBJ1-6|NA|TRBV7-2|12|NA
TGTGCCAGCAGCTGGGCTAATTCACCCCTCCACTTT
CASSWANSPLHF
>TRBJ1-2|NA|TRBV5-1|16|TRBD1
TGCGCCAGCAGCTTGGGGACAGGGGGCGCAGGGAATGGCTACACCTTC
CASSLGTGGAGNGYTF
>TRBJ2-1|NA|TRBV11-2|16|NA
TGTGCCAGCAGCTTAGAATACGGGGGGCCCCCAAGAGAGCAGTTCTTC
CASSLEYGGPPREQFF
>TRBJ2-2|NA|TRBV5-5|17|NA
TGTGCCAGCAGCTTGGTGGCAGGGCAAATACAAGGCGGGGAGCTGTTTTTT
CASSLVAGQIQGGELFF
>TRBJ2-7|NA|TRBV10-3|14|TRBD2
TGTGCCATCTCCCGGACTAGCGGAACCTACGAGCAGTACTTC
CAISRTSGTYEQYF
>TRBJ1-2|NA|TRBV28|12|NA
TGTGCCAGCGTGGGGCCCCCCTATGGCTACACCTTC
CASVGPPYGYTF
>TRBJ2-7|NA|TRBV10-3|14|NA
TGTGCCATCGTTTACCGGGACACGCACTACGAGCAGTACTTC
CAIVYRDTHYEQYF
>TRBJ2-5|NA|TRBV5-5|14|NA
TGTGCCAGCGGATTCTGGGGCCTCCCAGAGACCCAGTACTTC
CASGFWGLPETQYF
>TRBJ1-5|NA|TRBV7-2|16|TRBD1
TGTGCCAGCAGCTTTCCCCGGGACAGGGGCAATCAGCCCCAGCATTTT
CASSFPRDRGNQPQHF
>TRBJ2-3|NA|TRBV5-4|17|TRBD2
TGTGCCAGCAGCTTCGGACTAGCGGGTGTTCGAGGAGATACGCAGTATTTT
CASSFGLAGVRGDTQYF
>TRBJ1-1|NA|TRBV25-1|11|NA
TGTGCCAGCAGCAGGGGCCTTGAAGCTTTCTTT
CASSRGLEAFF
>TRBJ2-3|few|TRBV10-1|13|NA
TGCGCCAGCAGTGGACAGGGCACAGATACGCAGTATTTT
CASSGQGTDTQYF